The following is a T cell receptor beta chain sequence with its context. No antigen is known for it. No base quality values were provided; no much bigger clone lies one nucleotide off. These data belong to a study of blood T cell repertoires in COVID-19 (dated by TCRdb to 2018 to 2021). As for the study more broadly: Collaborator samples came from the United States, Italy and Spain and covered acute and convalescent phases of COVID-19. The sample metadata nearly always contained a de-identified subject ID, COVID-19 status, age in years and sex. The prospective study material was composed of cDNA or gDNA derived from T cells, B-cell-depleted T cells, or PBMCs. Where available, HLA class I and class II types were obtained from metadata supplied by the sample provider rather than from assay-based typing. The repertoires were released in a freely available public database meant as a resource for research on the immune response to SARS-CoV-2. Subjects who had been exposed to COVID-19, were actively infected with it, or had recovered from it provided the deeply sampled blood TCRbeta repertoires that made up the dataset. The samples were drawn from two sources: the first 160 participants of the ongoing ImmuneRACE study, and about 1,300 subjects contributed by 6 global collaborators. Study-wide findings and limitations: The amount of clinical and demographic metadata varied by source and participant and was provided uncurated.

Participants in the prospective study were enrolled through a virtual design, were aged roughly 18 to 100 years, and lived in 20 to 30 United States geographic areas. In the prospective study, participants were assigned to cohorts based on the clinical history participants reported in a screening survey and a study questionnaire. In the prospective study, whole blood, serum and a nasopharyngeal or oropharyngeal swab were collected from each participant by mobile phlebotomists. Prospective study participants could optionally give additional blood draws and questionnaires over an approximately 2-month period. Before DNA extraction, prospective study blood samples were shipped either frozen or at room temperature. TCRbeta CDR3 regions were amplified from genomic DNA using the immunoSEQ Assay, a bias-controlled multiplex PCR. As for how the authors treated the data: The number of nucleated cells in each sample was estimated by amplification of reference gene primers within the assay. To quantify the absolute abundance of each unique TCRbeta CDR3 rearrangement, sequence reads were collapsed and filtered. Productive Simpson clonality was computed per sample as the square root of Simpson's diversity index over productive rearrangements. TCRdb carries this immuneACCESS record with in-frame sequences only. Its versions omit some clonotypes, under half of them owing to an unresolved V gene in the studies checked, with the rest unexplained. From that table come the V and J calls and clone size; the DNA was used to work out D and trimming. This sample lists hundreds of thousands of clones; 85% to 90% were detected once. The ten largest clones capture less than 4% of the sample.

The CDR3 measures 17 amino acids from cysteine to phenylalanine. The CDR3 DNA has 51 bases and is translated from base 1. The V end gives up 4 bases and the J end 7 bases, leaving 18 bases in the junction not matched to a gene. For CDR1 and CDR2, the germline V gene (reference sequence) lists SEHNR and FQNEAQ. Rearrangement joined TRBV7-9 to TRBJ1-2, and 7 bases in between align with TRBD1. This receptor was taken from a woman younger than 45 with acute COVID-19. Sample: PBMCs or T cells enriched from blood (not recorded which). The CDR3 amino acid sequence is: CASSSRQGGYQSRGYTF. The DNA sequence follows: TGTGCCAGCAGCTCGAGACAGGGAGGATATCAATCGCGTGGCTACACCTTC. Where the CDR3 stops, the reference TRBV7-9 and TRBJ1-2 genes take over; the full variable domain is DTGVSQNPRHKITKRGQNVTFRCDPISEHNRLYWYRQTLGQGPEFLTYFQNEAQLEKSRLLSDRFSAERPKGSFSTLEIQRTEQGDSAMYLCASSSRQGGYQSRGYTFGSGTRLTVV.